This T cell receptor beta chain was recovered during a study of cytomegalovirus exposure and HLA in healthy donors (dated by TCRdb to between 2016 and 2019). With respect to the entire study: According to an earlier analysis of 587 of the donors, some 180 million T cells yielded roughly 100 million unique TCR beta sequences and 276 Gb of sequence data. Donor age, sex, ethnicity and CMV serostatus were compiled alongside the repertoire data. Typing coverage varied by locus: roughly 629-640 donors for A, B, C, DRB1 and DQB1; about 520 for DQA1; 600 to 610 for DPA1; fewer than 480 for DPB1. The study profiled the T cell repertoires of 666 subjects by immunosequencing and related them to cytomegalovirus serostatus. Roughly 5 DR-DQ haplotypes were handled as single units for association and clustering, since linkage in the cohort was strong. The study aimed to test whether signatures of past pathogen exposure could be identified by cataloging public T cell receptors. Genome-wide SNP genotypes for about 65% of the 666 donors were used in a later genetic analysis, which treated that subset as a discovery cohort. Around 320 gigabases of sequencing data and approximately 93 million unique TCR sequences were included in an early release covering about 620 HLA-typed donors. The later analysis used no new phenotypic data to find candidate immune exposures, relying instead on TCR beta sequences and their occurrence across donors. Class I and class II HLA loci were covered by the typing at four-digit resolution. To predict cytomegalovirus infection status, the study combined high-throughput TCR immunosequencing, statistical association of individual TCRs with disease status, and machine learning. In addition to the first cohort of 666 subjects, a separate validation cohort of about 120 different subjects was used. In a later analysis, previously published TCR beta repertoires from roughly 710 donors were re-analyzed and high-resolution HLA genotyping was added so that TCR occurrence patterns could be studied. Among some 400 genotyped donors of the cohort, an average of roughly 230,000 unique TCR beta nucleotide sequences was sequenced per donor, of which about 18% were non-productive. An earlier analysis of around 580 of the donors used high-throughput TCR beta sequencing to judge whether each TCR beta V gene segment behaved as functional or pseudogenic. All discovery cohort repertoires had been generated on a single sequencing platform. Of the roughly 390 genotyped donors, 81% were placed in the genetic ancestry cluster associated with self-reported Caucasian donors. Overall results and qualifications from the work: The earlier analysis of around 600 of the donors excluded about 16 rarely observed V segments, including chromosome 9 orphons, because counts were too low. In the study, around 160 TCR beta chains were listed as associated with cytomegalovirus. A further reported finding was that TCR beta sequences accurately predicted the HLA-A and HLA-B alleles for most subjects in the first cohort. Some IMGT-functional V segments, including TRBV6-2 and TRBV6-3, could not be told apart with the 87-base-pair reads, so those segments were excluded. A later genetic analysis associated a missense DCLRE1C variant with V-gene and J-gene trimming of TCR beta chains, and an independent cohort replicated the association. A few of the identified cytomegalovirus-associated TCR beta chains were confirmed in vitro to be specific for cytomegalovirus antigens. Sequencing depth was assumed to be roughly uniform across donors in the presence/absence analyses, though that assumption may not hold. Compared with the roughly 670-donor mean, donors in an Asian-associated ancestry cluster had fewer N-insertions in productive TCRs, according to a later genetic analysis. At a false discovery rate of 0.05, a later analysis linked around 15,000 TCR beta sequences to specific HLA alleles. A cluster of highly shared sequence variants was judged likely to be a technical artifact of the sequencing pipeline. In an earlier analysis of about 540 of the donors, most TCR beta V segments were observed in productive rearrangements about 87% or about 30% of the time, broadly matching IMGT annotations. Correlated functional status among segregating V segments might be attributable to linkage disequilibrium, but an unknown experimental factor could not be ruled out. Only TCR beta chains were sequenced in this cohort, and the absence of alpha or paired-chain data limited detectable features. A later analysis reported that several top co-occurrence clusters appeared linked to parvovirus B19, influenza, CMV and Epstein-Barr virus. CMV serostatus was the only immune exposure information available for the cohort. When HLA alleles, especially DR and DQ, strongly co-occurred, attributing TCR associations to individual alleles was difficult. Most CMV-associated TCR beta chains appeared to be HLA-restricted in a later analysis, and the HLA associations seemed to be driven largely by CMV exposure. Most TCR sequences were seen in very few donors, while some public TCRs were found in many individuals. In a later analysis, HLA-associated TCR beta chains were found to be more clonally expanded and to have lower generation probabilities than equally common non-associated chains. In a later analysis, the rate of TCR association differed among HLA loci, with DRB1 alleles having the most associated TCRs and HLA-C alleles having the fewest. Because HLA typing was unavailable for some donors at each locus, only the typed subset was used in association tests. The authors suggested that the approach could potentially be extended to other disease states and immunological phenotypes. The classifier was reported to diagnose cytomegalovirus status with high specificity and sensitivity in both the original and validation cohorts.

Library creation used the immunoSEQ multiplex PCR assay. For the multiplex PCR, a mixture combining 60 forward primers for TCR Vbeta segments and 13 reverse primers for TCR Jbeta segments was used. The CDR3 region of rearranged TCR beta genes was amplified from genomic DNA with a multiplex PCR assay. On the Illumina HiSeq System, the amplified TCR beta libraries were sequenced as 87-base-pair reads. On the authors' methods: Across the 640 or so repertoires, a later analysis counted 80 million or so unique TCR beta chains, roughly 11 million of which were shared by at least two donors. A nearest-neighbor algorithm error-corrected the raw reads and collapsed the reads into unique sequences, merging closely related sequences to remove PCR and sequencing errors. V, D and J gene segments were assigned by aligning CDR3 sequences to IMGT reference sequences. For a sequence to be retained, at least a six-nucleotide match to both a V gene segment and a J gene segment was required. A rearrangement was called productive if the CDR3 had no stop codons and remained in frame with V and J, and every other rearrangement was called non-productive. Following IMGT convention, CDR3 was defined as the stretch from the second conserved V-encoded cysteine to the conserved J-encoded phenylalanine. Sequences without an unambiguous match to a single V gene segment were excluded from the earlier analysis of several hundred of the donors. In an earlier analysis of approximately 500 of the donors, a V segment was called functional when productive rearrangements were above 56.7%, and segregating when the standard deviation between donors exceeded 5%. A statistical classification framework was built to diagnose cytomegalovirus status from the catalog of TCR beta chain sequences. In a later analysis, TCR nucleotide sequences were compared against IMGT/GENE-DB human TR gene sequences so that V and J genes could be assigned. Using the TCRdist pipeline, a later analysis assigned CDR3 sequences along with most-parsimonious VDJ recombination scenarios. In a later analysis, every TCR beta chain was defined by the combination of its CDR3 amino acid sequence and its V-gene family, and reads without a unique V-gene family were dropped. In a later analysis, 500 to 700 highly shared, low-generation-probability nucleotide sequences were removed to address suspected cross-contamination and a sequencing artifact. In a later analysis, a clonal expansion index was calculated for each public chain from normalized within-repertoire ranks of inferred template counts. A later analysis computed generation probabilities with a VDJ recombination model fitted to out-of-frame rearrangements, and checked the results against IGoR. In a later analysis, hypergeometric tests were used to score TCR-TCR, TCR-HLA and TCR-CMV co-occurrence, with a repertoire-size bias correction applied to TCR pairs. A later analysis estimated false discovery rates by permuting HLA or CMV assignments 20 times. In a later analysis, co-occurring TCRs were grouped with DBSCAN, and TCRdist sequence similarity was added when clustering was performed within HLA-allele-positive subsets. Repertoires with fewer than 30,000 or more than 120,000 public chains, plus five repertoires with anomalous nucleotide sharing, were excluded from co-occurrence clustering. In its TCRdb copy, this immuneACCESS table keeps in-frame sequences only and misses some clones. Where compared with another copy, unresolved V genes explain less than half of these, and the others have no known cause. V and J calls and clone size are given by that table; D and trimming were obtained from the DNA. This sample lists 150,000 to 200,000 clones; approximately 85% were detected once. Of the sample, approximately 1.8% falls within the top ten clones.

The cohort consisted of some 730 healthy bone marrow donors. All cohort members were sampled while nominally healthy, although unrecorded immune exposures were likely present. The donor tested CMV seronegative and was one of the 352 seronegative cohort members. Every donor gave a peripheral blood sample, and the peripheral blood mononuclear cells from that sample were used for TCR beta sequencing. Genomic DNA was extracted from the blood cell samples with the Qiagen DNeasy Blood Extraction Kit. Turning to this clone: Its antigen is currently not known. No per-base quality is available; no much larger clone lies one base away.

From its cysteine to its phenylalanine, the CDR3 spans 20 amino acids. Only the CDR3 part of the read is kept: 60 bases, read in frame from the first base. The V end gives up 4 bases and the J end 1 base, leaving 16 bases in the junction not matched to a gene. Via the germline V gene, CDR1 is SGHTS and CDR2 YDEGEE. Source material: PBMCs. The chain is made from TRBV5-8 and TRBJ2-3, and 12 bases in between align with TRBD2. The receptor was isolated from a man between 18 and 29 years old in good health and CMV-seronegative. For the CDR3, the sequence is CASSNRWSSGGAYGTDTQYF. Here is the DNA: TGTGCCAGCAGCAATAGGTGGTCTAGCGGGGGGGCCTACGGCACAGATACGCAGTATTTT.